One TCR beta chain is described in this entry. Its antigen is not yet known. The sample holds no much larger clone one base away, and base qualities are not on file. The entry originates in a study of cytomegalovirus exposure and HLA in healthy donors (dated by TCRdb to the late 2010s). At the level of the whole study: In an earlier analysis of roughly 500 of the donors, about 270 Gb of sequence data and 120 million or so unique TCR beta sequences from roughly 200 million T cells were reported. An early release covering roughly 600 HLA-typed donors comprised 300 to 350 gigabases of sequencing data and around 85 million unique TCR sequences. Among the approximately 400 genotyped donors, more than 70% belonged to the genetic ancestry cluster associated with self-reported Caucasian donors. The study aimed to test whether signatures of past pathogen exposure could be identified by cataloging public T cell receptors. The T cell repertoires of 666 subjects were profiled by immunosequencing and related to cytomegalovirus serostatus. Besides the first cohort of 666 subjects, a separate validation cohort made up of roughly 120 different subjects was used. High-throughput TCR immunosequencing, statistical association of individual TCRs with disease status, and machine learning were combined to predict cytomegalovirus infection status. A later analysis re-analyzed previously published TCR beta repertoires from 650 to 800 donors and added high-resolution HLA genotyping to study TCR occurrence patterns. The later analysis used no new phenotypic data to find candidate immune exposures, relying instead on TCR beta sequences and their occurrence across donors. To decide whether each TCR beta V gene segment behaved as functional or pseudogenic, an earlier analysis of nearly 600 of the donors relied on high-throughput TCR beta sequencing. Alongside the repertoire data, information on donor age, sex, ethnicity and CMV serostatus was compiled. In a later genetic analysis, genome-wide SNP genotypes for about 65% of the roughly 670 donors were used, and that subset was treated as a discovery cohort. All discovery cohort repertoires had been generated on a single sequencing platform. Both class I and class II loci were covered by HLA typing, at four-digit resolution. The number of donors typed differed by locus, with roughly 629-640 for A, B, C, DRB1 and DQB1, around 560 for DQA1, nearly 610 for DPA1, and approximately 470 for DPB1. Several DR-DQ haplotypes were treated as single units for association and clustering because of strong linkage in the cohort. Across some 400 genotyped donors of the cohort, an average of about 240,000 unique TCR beta nucleotide sequences per donor were sequenced, and roughly 17% of those sequences were non-productive. Study-level results and caveats: A later analysis found that TCR association rates varied across HLA loci, with DRB1 alleles showing the most associated TCRs and HLA-C alleles the fewest. An association between a missense DCLRE1C variant and V-gene and J-gene trimming of TCR beta chains was found in a later genetic analysis and replicated in an independent cohort. An earlier analysis of approximately 570 of the donors showed that most TCR beta V segments appeared in productive rearrangements either about 87% or about 30% of the time, which broadly matched IMGT annotations. When HLA alleles, especially DR and DQ, strongly co-occurred, attributing TCR associations to individual alleles was difficult. Because some donors lacked HLA typing at each locus, the association tests relied only on the typed subset. The sequencing pipeline was judged likely to have produced a cluster of highly shared sequence variants as a technical artifact. Cytomegalovirus status was reported to be diagnosed by the classifier with high specificity and sensitivity in both the original and validation cohorts. A later analysis reported that several top co-occurrence clusters appeared linked to parvovirus B19, influenza, CMV and Epstein-Barr virus. Correlated functional status among segregating V segments might be attributable to linkage disequilibrium, but an unknown experimental factor could not be ruled out. A later analysis found that most CMV-associated TCR beta chains appeared HLA-restricted, with HLA associations seemingly driven largely by CMV exposure. In a later analysis, HLA-associated TCR beta chains showed more clonal expansion and lower generation probabilities than non-associated chains that were equally common. The presence/absence analyses assumed that sequencing depth was roughly uniform across donors, and that assumption may not be true. Immune exposure information for the cohort was limited to CMV serostatus. Some IMGT-functional V segments, including TRBV6-2 and TRBV6-3, could not be distinguished by the 87-base-pair reads and were therefore excluded. Because counts were too low, 15 to 20 rarely observed V segments, including chromosome 9 orphons, were excluded from the earlier analysis of 500 to 700 of the donors. It was suggested by the authors that the approach could potentially be generalized to other disease states and immunological phenotypes. In a later analysis, some 17,000 TCR beta sequences were associated with specific HLA alleles at a false discovery rate of 0.05. A further reported finding was that TCR beta sequences accurately predicted the HLA-A and HLA-B alleles for most subjects in the first cohort. The study listed 150 to 200 TCR beta chains as associated with cytomegalovirus. Across donors, most TCR sequences were observed very rarely, whereas some public TCRs were present in many individuals. In vitro tests confirmed that a few of the cytomegalovirus-associated TCR beta chains recognize cytomegalovirus antigens. This cohort had only TCR beta chains sequenced, and the lack of alpha or paired-chain data limited which features could be detected. A later genetic analysis reported fewer N-insertions in productive TCRs among donors in an Asian-associated ancestry cluster than the roughly 720-donor mean.

The cohort comprised approximately 700 healthy bone marrow donors. At the time of sampling, all cohort members were nominally healthy, though unrecorded immune exposures were likely present. The donor was CMV seronegative and belonged to the group of around 350 seronegative cohort members. A peripheral blood sample was provided by each donor, and peripheral blood mononuclear cells were used for TCR beta sequencing. Genomic DNA extraction from the blood cell samples was performed with the Qiagen DNeasy Blood Extraction Kit. A distance of 12 bases separates the germline ends of V and J, which lose 5 bases and 10 bases respectively. From the germline V gene, CDR1 is MNHEY and CDR2 is SVGAGI. The CDR3 runs 13 amino acids, cysteine and phenylalanine included. Only CDR3 DNA is held: 39 bases, read in frame from base 1. Preparation of the library involved the immunoSEQ multiplex PCR assay. For the multiplex PCR, a mixture combining 60 forward primers for TCR Vbeta segments and 13 reverse primers for TCR Jbeta segments was used. A multiplex PCR assay on genomic DNA amplified the CDR3 region of rearranged TCR beta genes. On the Illumina HiSeq System, the amplified TCR beta libraries were sequenced as 87-base-pair reads. For the original study's pipeline: In a later analysis, some 80 million unique TCR beta chains were counted across the roughly 610 repertoires, and about 10 million of these chains were shared by at least two donors. Raw reads were error-corrected and collapsed into unique sequences by a nearest-neighbor algorithm in which closely related sequences were merged to remove PCR and sequencing errors. CDR3 sequences were aligned to IMGT reference sequences to assign V, D and J gene segments. For a sequence to be retained, a match of at least six nucleotides was required to both a V gene segment and a J gene segment. Rearrangements were classified as productive when the CDR3 lacked stop codons and remained in frame with V and J, and all other rearrangements were classified as non-productive. Following IMGT convention, CDR3 was defined as the stretch from the second conserved V-encoded cysteine up to the conserved J-encoded phenylalanine. In an earlier analysis of just under 600 of the donors, sequences lacking an unambiguous match to a single V gene segment were excluded. In an earlier analysis of 587 of the donors, a V segment was called functional when productive rearrangements were above 56.7%, and segregating when the standard deviation between donors exceeded 5%. A statistical classification framework was developed to diagnose cytomegalovirus status using the catalog of TCR beta chain sequences. In a later analysis, TCR nucleotide sequences were compared against IMGT/GENE-DB human TR gene sequences so that V and J genes could be assigned. A later analysis assigned CDR3 sequences and most-parsimonious VDJ recombination scenarios with the TCRdist pipeline. In a later analysis, each TCR beta chain was defined by its CDR3 amino acid sequence together with its V-gene family, and reads lacking a unique V-gene family were excluded. In a later analysis, fewer than 600 highly shared, low-generation-probability nucleotide sequences were removed to address suspected cross-contamination and a sequencing artifact. In a later analysis, a clonal expansion index was calculated for each public chain from normalized within-repertoire ranks of inferred template counts. In a later analysis, generation probabilities were computed using a VDJ recombination model fitted to out-of-frame rearrangements, and the results were checked against IGoR. In a later analysis, hypergeometric tests were used to score TCR-TCR, TCR-HLA and TCR-CMV co-occurrence, with a repertoire-size bias correction applied to TCR pairs. A later analysis estimated false discovery rates by permuting HLA or CMV assignments 20 times. In a later analysis, co-occurring TCRs were grouped with DBSCAN, and TCRdist sequence similarity was added when clustering was performed within HLA-allele-positive subsets. Repertoires with fewer than 30,000 or more than 120,000 public chains were left out of co-occurrence clustering, as were four to six repertoires with anomalous nucleotide sharing. TCRdb carries this immuneACCESS record with in-frame sequences only. Its versions omit some clonotypes, under half of them owing to an unresolved V gene in the studies checked, with the rest unexplained. D and trimming come from the DNA, and the V and J calls and clone size come from that table. A total of some 150,000 clones appear in this sample, 75% to 80% of them only once. The ten largest clones take up nearly 5% of the sample.

The receptor chain draws on TRBV6-5 and TRBJ1-6, with the identity of the D gene unclear. The receptor comes from a woman aged 50 to 65 in good health and CMV-seronegative. Sequenced sample: PBMCs. The sequenced DNA is TGTGCCAGCAGTGGGGTAAGAGGGTCACCCCTCCACTTT. Its product reads: CASSGVRGSPLHF.